This T cell receptor beta chain comes out of a study of cytomegalovirus exposure and HLA in healthy donors. Trimming took off 4 bases at V and 8 bases at J, with 8 bases between the two ends. The CDR3 extends over 11 amino acids. CDR1 MDHEN and CDR2 SYDVKM come from the germline V gene. This clone was recorded once. Repertoires were generated with immunoSEQ multiplex PCR, while TCRdb's copy carries only in-frame clones and drops some. The table shows around 150,000 clones, with approximately 81% occurring only once. The sequenced sample was PBMCs. This chain links TRBV28 with TRBJ1-2; D unresolved. This sequence originates from a man aged 25 to 45 in good health and CMV-seropositive. In DNA form, the CDR3 reads TGTGCCAGCAGTTCCCTCGCGGGCTACACCTTC. Amino acids: CASSSLAGYTF.